This TCR beta chain emerged from a study of blood T cells in healthy people across ages. Study results and limitations: There was no known CMV status for donors, so expanded clonotype changes were possibly confounded.

The CDR3 loop spans 14 amino acids. The germline V gene has CDR1 SGHRS and CDR2 YFSETQ. The V and J ends lost 5 bases and 0 bases respectively, with 9 bases between them. With regard to this clonotype: Its specificity is unknown.

The use of a sample-barcoded 5' primer and a J-beta primer mix characterized a second PCR of roughly 6 to 12 cycles. TCRdb reanalysed the 5' RACE reads using MiXCR and keeps one entry per CDR3 protein. The sample consists of about 1.1 million distinct CDR3 sequences, around two fifths of them appearing once. This TCR was recovered from a man in his late teens or twenties in good health. The sample was blood. The chain has TRBV5-1 and TRBJ2-1; D may be TRBD2 (5 bases). As DNA, the CDR3 is TGCGCCAGCAGGGACTGCCTCTCCTACAATGAGCAGTTCTTC. It codes for CASRDCLSYNEQFF.